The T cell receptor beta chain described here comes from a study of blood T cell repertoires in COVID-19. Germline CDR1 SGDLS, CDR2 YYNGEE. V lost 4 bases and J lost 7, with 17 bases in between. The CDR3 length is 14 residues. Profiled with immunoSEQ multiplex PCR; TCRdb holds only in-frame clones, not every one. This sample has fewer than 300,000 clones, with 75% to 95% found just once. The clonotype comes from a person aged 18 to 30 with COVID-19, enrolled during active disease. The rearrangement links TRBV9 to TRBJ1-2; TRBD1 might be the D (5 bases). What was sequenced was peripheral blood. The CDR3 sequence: CASSPVALGGGYTF. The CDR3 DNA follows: TGTGCCAGCAGCCCCGTAGCTCTCGGGGGTGGCTACACCTTC.